A single sample gave rise to the 24 T cell receptor beta chains below, sequenced in a study of T cell repertoires in cytomegalovirus infection. Using its own MiXCR run on the reads, TCRdb lists one record per CDR3 protein. The top ten clones hold more than 12% of a sample with approximately 1,000,000 distinct CDR3 sequences, around 30% of them seen once. Their target antigens are unknown. The source material was cultured CD8+ T cells from PBMCs, sampled from culture after CMV antigen stimulation. These TCRs come from a human donor in good health (CMV status not recorded). Some clones in this sample may be carry-over from other donors' samples.

J is TRBJ1-3 and V is TRBV4-1, with D possibly TRBD1 on 5 matching bases. Trimming took 4 bases from V and 10 from J, leaving 11 bases between them. CDR3 length equals 12 residues. Germline lookup yields CDR1 MGHRA and CDR2 YSYEKL. This CDR3 is CASSRGQGTIYF. The CDR3 bases are TGCGCCAGCAGCCGAGGGCAGGGAACCATATATTTT.

The rearrangement joins TRBV9 to TRBJ2-7; the match to TRBD1 covers 9 bases. Germline CDR1 SGDLS, CDR2 YYNGEE. V shed 3 bases, J shed 6 bases, and the junction held 4 bases outside the gene matches. The CDR3 sequence is 13 residues long. The CDR3 coding sequence is TGTGCCAGCAGCGCCGAGACAGGGGGCGAGCAGTACGTC. Encoded protein: CASSAETGGEQYV.

The chain carries TRBV5-5 and TRBJ2-7; 14 bases agree with TRBD2. This CDR3 is 17 amino acids long. CDR1 is SGHKS, CDR2 YYEKEE, per germline (reference sequence). After removal of 5 bases from V and 0 bases from J, the junction contained 7 bases not matched to a gene. CDR3 coding DNA: TGTGCCAGCAGGCGACTAGCGGGGGGGTCCAGCTCCTACGAGCAGTACTTC. Protein: CASRRLAGGSSSYEQYF.

This chain joins TRBV10-2 and TRBJ1-6, with 7 positions matching TRBD1. CDR1 is WSHSY and CDR2 is SAAADI in the germline V gene. CDR3 length: 16 residues. The V segment lost 10 bases and the J segment 4 bases; nucleotides outside the gene matches: 13. The CDR3 nucleotides are TGCGCCATAGGAGACAGGGATCGGCCGTATAATTCACCCCTCCACTTT. Protein: CAIGDRDRPYNSPLHF.

V is TRBV5-1 and J is TRBJ1-1; D not resolved. CDR3 length equals 15 residues. The germline V gene has CDR1 SGHRS and CDR2 YFSETQ. The V and J ends lost 4 bases and 5 bases respectively, with 18 bases between them. The chain's CDR3 is CASSTRLEGWTEAFF. CDR3 bases: TGCGCCAGCAGCACACGTCTGGAGGGTTGGACTGAAGCTTTCTTT.

This rearrangement joins TRBV10-3 to TRBJ2-2, with TRBD1 as a possible D gene (5 bases). Germline V gene lookup returns CDR1 ENHRY and CDR2 SYGVKD. The V end was cut by 5 bases, the J end by 1 base, with 11 bases between. The length of the CDR3 is 15 residues. CDR3 region: CAISLTGRNTGELFF. CDR3 sequence (DNA): TGTGCCATCAGTCTAACAGGAAGGAACACCGGGGAGCTGTTTTTT.

The chain carries TRBV19 and TRBJ1-5, with D uncertain. Germline CDR1 reads LNHDA; CDR2 reads SQIVND (reference sequence). The length of the CDR3 is 17 residues. The germline V and J ends were trimmed by 0 bases and 0 bases, with 12 bases remaining between them. This CDR3 is CASSIDPLPDSNQPQHF. CDR3 nucleotide sequence: TGTGCCAGTAGTATAGATCCGTTACCAGATAGCAATCAGCCCCAGCATTTT.

This clonotype has a count of ten or more. The gene calls are TRBV23-1 and TRBJ2-1; TRBD1 matches 9 bases. TRBV23-1 is identified as an open reading frame with a role that is uncertain. With V trimmed by 7 bases and J by 2 bases, 18 bases remained unmatched. This CDR3 is 19 amino acids long. The CDR3 loop reads CASTPEQGAFLGPYNEQFF. The CDR3 DNA reads TGCGCCAGCACACCGGAACAGGGGGCGTTTTTGGGCCCCTACAATGAGCAGTTCTTC.

The CDR3 here is CSVETRLAGLPSTDTQYF. The CDR3, as DNA: TGCAGCGTTGAAACCCGGCTAGCGGGGTTACCTAGCACAGATACGCAGTATTTT. The V gene is TRBV29-1, the J gene TRBJ2-3, with TRBD2 matching over 9 bases. The CDR3 length is 18 residues. CDR1 and CDR2 from the germline V gene are SQVTM and ANQGSEA. With V trimmed by 2 bases and J by 0 bases, 12 bases remained unmatched.

The count of this clonotype is one. Its ends do not fully match the called genes, so a read error is possible. The gene calls are TRBV27 and TRBJ1-5; D unclear. CDR1 is MNHEY and CDR2 is SMNVEV in the germline V gene (reference sequence). The CDR3 extends over 14 amino acids. As DNA, the CDR3 is TGTGCCAGCAGTTTTGGAGGGATCAATCAGTCCCAGCATTTT. Translating it yields CASSFGGINQSQHF.

This clonotype was counted only a few times. This chain links TRBV6-5 with TRBJ1-1; possibly TRBD1 for D (5 bases). Germline lookup yields CDR1 MNHEY and CDR2 SVGAGI. Trimming stripped 8 bases from V and 1 base from J, with 11 bases between. The CDR3 totals 13 residues. CDR3 region: CASLRGPNTEAFF. The CDR3 nucleotides read TGTGCCAGCCTACGGGGCCCGAACACTGAAGCTTTCTTT.

The chain links TRBV15 to TRBJ1-1; 7 positions agree with TRBD1. J was trimmed by 5 bases and V by 0 bases; bases with no gene match: 6. The CDR3 consists of 15 residues. Germline loops: CDR1 LNHNV, CDR2 YYDKDF (reference sequence). The DNA for the CDR3 is TGTGCCACCAGCAGAGAGAGAGGGGGCGATACTGAAGCTTTCTTT. Its translation is CATSRERGGDTEAFF.

This clonotype occurred many times. One end of the junction fails to match germline, which may point to a read error. This chain connects TRBV7-7 to TRBJ2-1; no definite D call. The CDR3 runs 13 residues. The germline gives CDR1 SSHAT, CDR2 FNYEAQ (reference sequence). The CDR3 DNA reads TGTGCTAGCAGCTTTGGCTCCGGCGATGAGCAGTTCTTC. Its protein is CASSFGSGDEQFF. The full variable domain, completed using reference TRBV7-7 and TRBJ2-1, is GAGVSQSPRYKVTKRGQDVTLRCDPISSHATLYWYQQALGQGPEFLTYFNYEAQPDKSGLPSDRFSAERPEGSISTLTIQRTEQRDSAMYRCASSFGSGDEQFFGPGTRLTVL.

In the case of this clonotype: The junction departs from germline at one end; a sequencing error may be responsible. The rearrangement uses TRBV9 and TRBJ2-2; tentatively, D is TRBD1 (6 bases). The length of the CDR3 is 16 residues. Germline lookup yields CDR1 SGDLS and CDR2 YYNGEE. CDR3 bases: TGTACCAGCAGCGGCCCCCACAGGGCCCTCACCGGGGAGCTGTTTTTT. Translation gives CTSSGPHRALTGELFF. Variable domain in full (rest from reference TRBV9 and TRBJ2-2): DSGVTQTPKHLITATGQRVTLRCSPRSGDLSVYWYQQSLDQGLQFLIQYYNGEERAKGNILERFSAQQFPDLHSELNLSSLELGDSALYFCTSSGPHRALTGELFFGEGSRLTVL.

The rearrangement uses TRBV11-3 and TRBJ1-6; D not certain. Germline assignment: CDR1 SGHNT and CDR2 YENEEA. There are 14 residues in the CDR3. V lost 5 bases and J 6 bases, leaving 11 bases between the germline ends. The CDR3 bases are TGTGCCAGCAGCCTCCGGGTTTTTAATTCACCCCTCCACTTT. Its protein product is CASSLRVFNSPLHF.

This clonotype occurred many times. This chain links TRBV7-6 with TRBJ1-2; D is unresolved. CDR3 size: 13 residues. Trimming removed 0 bases at V and 1 base at J, with 3 bases between. The V gene's germline CDR1 is SGHVS and CDR2 FNYEAQ. In DNA form, the CDR3 reads TGTGCCAGCAGCTTAGCAGATAACTATGGCTACACCTTC. It specifies CASSLADNYGYTF.

The rearrangement links TRBV7-2 to TRBJ2-1, with D unclear. Trimming cost V 8 bases and J 8 bases, with 13 bases left between them. Per the germline V gene, CDR1 is SGHTA and CDR2 is FQGNSA. This CDR3 is built from 12 residues. The CDR3 here is CASGPLVHEQFF. The CDR3 region has the DNA TGTGCCAGCGGGCCCCTGGTCCATGAGCAGTTCTTC. Full variable domain (remainder filled in from reference TRBV7-2 and TRBJ2-1): GAGVSQSPSNKVTEKGKDVELRCDPISGHTALYWYRQSLGQGLEFLIYFQGNSAPDKSGLPSDRFSAERTGGSVSTLTIQRTQQEDSAVYLCASGPLVHEQFFGPGTRLTVL.

On this clonotype: One end of the junction does not line up with germline, which may come from a read error. The chain employs TRBV7-6 and TRBJ2-3; TRBD2 aligns across 14 bases. Germline assignment: CDR1 SGHVS and CDR2 FNYEAQ. The CDR3 length is 16 residues. CDR3 bases: TGTGCTAGCAGTCGACTAGCGGGGGGGCCGGGGGATACGCAGTATTTT. Translated: CASSRLAGGPGDTQYF.

This clonotype has ten or more counts. This chain uses TRBV7-2 with TRBJ2-1, with no clear D. The CDR3 runs to 13 residues. The V end was cut by 1 base, the J end by 10 bases, with 11 bases between. In germline, CDR1 is SGHTA, CDR2 FQGNSA. DNA for the CDR3: TGTGCCAGCAGCTTAGTGGCCGGGCGGGAGCAGTTCTTC. It translates to CASSLVAGREQFF.

A few counts support this clonotype. The CDR3 protein is CASSYSRRLAPSEDTQYF. CDR3 coding DNA: TGTGCCAGCAGTTACTCGAGGCGACTAGCACCTTCAGAAGATACGCAGTATTTT. V and J are TRBV6-5 and TRBJ2-3; 7 bases align to TRBD2. The germline CDR1 and CDR2 sequences are MNHEY and SVGAGI. This CDR3 spans 18 amino acids. The ends lost 0 bases at V and 5 bases at J; junction bases unmatched: 14.

There are many counts of this clonotype. The CDR3 sequence is CASTRGTDNYGYTF. In DNA, the CDR3 is TGTGCCAGCACCCGTGGGACAGACAACTATGGCTACACCTTC. The chain joins TRBV7-9 to TRBJ1-2; 7 positions agree with TRBD1. Germline V gene lookup returns CDR1 SEHNR and CDR2 FQNEAQ (reference sequence). The J segment lost 2 bases and the V segment lost 7 bases, leaving 7 bases of the junction unmatched. CDR3 length equals 14 residues.

CDR3 nucleotides: TGTGCCAGCAGCTTAGTAAAATGGGGTAATGAGCAGTTCTTC. It is translated as CASSLVKWGNEQFF. The rearrangement uses TRBV7-2 and TRBJ2-1; D gene uncertain. The V and J ends lost 1 base and 7 bases respectively, with 11 bases between them. The CDR3 has 14 residues. The V gene's germline CDR1 is SGHTA and CDR2 FQGNSA. Together with reference TRBV7-2 and TRBJ2-1, the CDR3 gives the full variable domain: GAGVSQSPSNKVTEKGKDVELRCDPISGHTALYWYRQSLGQGLEFLIYFQGNSAPDKSGLPSDRFSAERTGGSVSTLTIQRTQQEDSAVYLCASSLVKWGNEQFFGPGTRLTVL.

This clonotype appeared a few times. The V and J genes are TRBV27 and TRBJ2-1; 7 bases agree with TRBD1. CDR1 and CDR2 from the germline V gene are MNHEY and SMNVEV (reference sequence). Trimming at V came to 3 bases and at J to 9 bases, leaving 5 bases not matched to a gene. The CDR3 runs to 13 residues. The CDR3 sequence is CASSFYRGGEQFF. The CDR3 DNA reads TGTGCCAGCAGTTTTTACAGGGGTGGTGAGCAGTTCTTC.

This clonotype has just a few counts. The gene calls are TRBV7-9 and TRBJ1-1; D not certain. V dropped 1 base and J dropped 2 bases, with 11 bases sitting between them. The CDR3 consists of 15 residues. Per the germline V gene, CDR1 is SEHNR and CDR2 is FQNEAQ (reference sequence). CDR3 DNA: TGTGCCAGCAGCTTAGTCGGCGTACGAAACACTGAAGCTTTCTTT. Its translation: CASSLVGVRNTEAFF.